A selection of T cell receptor beta chains follows, all from one sample in a study of Graves' ophthalmopathy and Graves' hyperthyroidism. TCRdb independently ran MiXCR on the multiplex PCR reads; one entry per CDR3 protein. The sample yields hundreds of thousands of distinct CDR3 sequences, about an eighth seen once. Material for sequencing was blood. Source of these receptors: a woman in her twenties or thirties with Graves' ophthalmopathy. Each CDR3 is given with its conserved first and last residue. Fields, in order: CDR3 length, D gene, V gene, CDR3 protein. A D gene is named only where the DNA matches it firmly.

15 | NA | TRBV5-4 | CASSLAGFMNTEAFF
15 | NA | TRBV6-5 | CASSYSAGAEYGYTF
16 | NA | TRBV20-1 | CSAPVAGRVSNTEAFF
12 | NA | TRBV6-5 | CASSIQNTEAFF
14 | NA | TRBV6-1 | CAGRQAVDVETQYF
13 | TRBD1 | TRBV20-1 | CSARGPGGYEQYF
15 | TRBD1 | TRBV15 | CATSRDSGTGEGYTF
14 | TRBD2 | TRBV6-5 | CASISLAVGYEQYF
13 | NA | TRBV7-9 | CASSWGDSSPLHF
15 | TRBD1 | TRBV28 | CASSQGGAGNYGYTF
11 | NA | TRBV2 | CATERGGELFF
16 | NA | TRBV19 | CASSIDLSASRNIQYF
15 | NA | TRBV30 | CAWTDQGRVASPLHF
14 | TRBD2 | TRBV2 | CASSREAGEETQYF
17 | TRBD2 | TRBV4-2 | CASSPRDSGRETGELFF
13 | NA | TRBV27 | CASSFSPDQPQHF
14 | NA | TRBV6-1 | CASSAPGGPETQYF
16 | NA | TRBV6-1 | CASSPIQDSYNHGYTF
13 | NA | TRBV28 | CASSLGGFAEAFF
14 | NA | TRBV3-1 | CASSQEGPSETQYF
15 | NA | TRBV10-1 | CASSDPGMGDTEAFF
17 | TRBD2 | TRBV11-2 | CASSPLGLAGRQETQYF
16 | TRBD2 | TRBV12-3/TRBV12-4 | CASSLSVSGGQEAQYF
12 | TRBD1 | TRBV6-1 | CASSWDRGRYTF
14 | NA | TRBV11-3 | CASSLVLGSHEQYF
15 | NA | TRBV6-2/TRBV6-3 | CASSYTRTPNTEAFF
16 | NA | TRBV4-2 | CASSQERVEVSYEQYF
15 | NA | TRBV6-2/TRBV6-3 | CASSNQNRVQETQYF
13 | NA | TRBV20-1 | CSARDPDSYEQYF
14 | NA | TRBV28 | CASSFGGHQETQYF
12 | NA | TRBV30 | CAWSSYGTEAFF
13 | NA | TRBV6-2/TRBV6-3 | CASRITGQETQYF
17 | TRBD2 | TRBV6-4 | CASTGTSGTVGTGEPFF
13 | NA | TRBV6-1 | CASSPPPKGTQYF
14 | NA | TRBV5-6 | CASSLSDLMPLLHF
13 | NA | TRBV5-1 | CASSSTANAEAFF
12 | NA | TRBV9 | CASSVAEETQYF